This TCR beta chain was identified during a study of vaccination effects on CD4 cells after COVID-19. As concerns this clone: Its antigen remains unidentified.

The assay was immunoSEQ multiplex PCR, and TCRdb's table has in-frame clones only and misses some. The sample carries fewer than 30,000 clones, around 72% recorded once. Viral peptide pools were used in the ViraFEST assay to expand antigen-specific CD4+ T cells, and sequencing came afterward. CD4+ T cell isolation took place after more than eight days of culture. In the vaccine recipients, nucleocapsid antibodies were negative and there was no prior SARS-CoV-2 infection. The source is a human donor who received a COVID-19 vaccine. The sequencing used CD4+ T cells from PBMCs cultured with SARS-CoV-2 spike peptides, collected before COVID-19 vaccination.

In DNA form, the CDR3 reads TGTGCCAGCAGCGTAGGGAGTTCGAACACCGGGGAGCTGTTTTTT. As protein: CASSVGSSNTGELFF. This chain links TRBV7-2 with TRBJ2-2; D might be TRBD2 (5 bases). Germline lookup yields CDR1 SGHTA and CDR2 FQGNSA. The V end lost 5 bases, the J end lost 0 bases, and 10 bases lay between the germline ends. The CDR3 is 15 amino acids.